The rows below give T cell receptor beta chains drawn from one sample of a study of cytomegalovirus exposure and HLA in healthy donors. TCRdb's table, derived via immunoSEQ multiplex PCR, lists solely in-frame clones and lacks some. This sample has roughly 90,000 clones, with about 85% found just once. The sample taken for sequencing was PBMCs. The source is a man aged 18-30 years in good health and CMV-seropositive. Each CDR3 is given with its conserved first and last residue. The D gene is left open where the match is weak. Where a row states a size, it is once, few, many or the class of an expanded clone; other rows omit it.

length	V	J	size	D	CDR3	DNA
15	TRBV19	TRBJ2-1	NA	TRBD1	CASSTGQGAYNEQFF	TGTGCCAGTAGTACAGGACAGGGGGCCTACAATGAGCAGTTCTTC
13	TRBV4-1	TRBJ2-5	NA	TRBD2	CASSQDREDYLNF	TGCGCCAGCAGCCAAGATCGGGAGGATTACCTAAACTTC
13	TRBV28	TRBJ1-2	NA	NA	CASRRTANYGYTF	TGTGCCAGCAGGAGGACAGCAAACTATGGCTACACCTTC
15	TRBV7-6	TRBJ2-1	once	TRBD2	CASSLAGGPNNEQFF	TGTGCCAGCAGCTTAGCGGGAGGGCCGAACAATGAGCAGTTCTTC
17	TRBV9	TRBJ2-3	NA	TRBD2	CASSVDPSGSLADTQYF	TGTGCCAGCAGCGTAGATCCTAGCGGGAGCCTCGCAGATACGCAGTATTTT
11	TRBV2	TRBJ2-5	once	NA	CASKAEETQYF	TGTGCCAGCAAGGCGGAAGAGACCCAGTACTTC
18	TRBV28	TRBJ1-4	NA	NA	CASSLDRAPSGGNEKLFF	TGTGCCAGCAGTTTAGATCGGGCGCCTTCAGGAGGTAATGAAAAACTGTTTTTT
15	TRBV7-3	TRBJ2-1	NA	NA	CASSFTGSSYNEQFF	TGTGCCAGCAGCTTCACAGGGAGCTCCTACAATGAGCAGTTCTTC
11	TRBV28	TRBJ2-7	few	NA	CASTDGGEQYF	TGTGCCAGCACCGACGGCGGGGAGCAGTACTTC
15	TRBV5-1	TRBJ2-3	once	TRBD2	CASRTDGRSTDTQYF	TGCGCCAGCAGAACTGACGGGAGGAGCACAGATACGCAGTATTTT
17	TRBV5-1	TRBJ2-3	NA	TRBD2	CASSLTSSAGVGDTQYF	TGCGCCAGCAGCTTAACTTCTTCAGCGGGAGTGGGAGATACGCAGTATTTT
15	TRBV5-5	TRBJ1-4	NA	NA	CASSLQGAANEKLFF	TGTGCCAGCAGCTTGCAAGGGGCAGCTAATGAAAAACTGTTTTTT
14	TRBV6-5	TRBJ1-2	NA	NA	CASSPRGRDYGYTF	TGTGCCAGCAGTCCCCGTGGGCGGGACTATGGCTACACCTTC
15	TRBV29-1	TRBJ2-1	NA	NA	CSFTSRGDSYNEQFF	TGCAGCTTTACCTCCCGCGGAGACTCCTACAATGAGCAGTTCTTC
14	TRBV2	TRBJ2-2	few	NA	CASSVSENTGELFF	TGTGCCAGCAGTGTCTCAGAGAACACCGGGGAGCTGTTTTTT
16	TRBV7-9	TRBJ1-5	NA	NA	CASSLGVGASNQPQHF	TGTGCCAGCAGCTTAGGAGTCGGTGCGAGCAATCAGCCCCAGCATTTT
15	TRBV6-6	TRBJ2-2	many	NA	CASSPGFSNTGELFF	TGTGCCAGCAGCCCAGGGTTCTCGAACACCGGGGAGCTGTTTTTT
14	TRBV19	TRBJ2-3	NA	TRBD2	CASSMGLGTDTQYF	TGTGCCAGTAGTATGGGACTAGGCACAGATACGCAGTATTTT
15	TRBV10-3	TRBJ1-5	NA	TRBD1	CAIRDGTGDNQPQHF	TGTGCCATCAGGGATGGGACAGGAGACAATCAGCCCCAGCATTTT
15	TRBV7-8	TRBJ1-5	once	NA	CASSLEPQGNQPQHF	TGTGCCAGCAGCTTAGAACCTCAGGGAAATCAGCCCCAGCATTTT
10	TRBV28	TRBJ1-2	once	NA	CASSSGGYTF	TGTGCCAGCAGTTCGGGTGGCTACACCTTC
16	TRBV7-2	TRBJ2-3	NA	TRBD2	CASSLRTSGSTDTQYF	TGTGCCAGCAGCCTACGGACTAGCGGCAGCACAGATACGCAGTATTTT
13	TRBV29-1	TRBJ1-4	NA	NA	CSVGTYRDEKLFF	TGCAGCGTTGGCACCTACCGGGATGAAAAACTGTTTTTT
14	TRBV19	TRBJ2-7	few	NA	CASSAGVGPYEQYF	TGTGCCAGTAGTGCAGGGGTGGGTCCCTACGAGCAGTACTTC
15	TRBV19	TRBJ1-5	few	NA	CASTSESRGTQPQHF	TGTGCCAGTACCTCCGAGAGCAGGGGAACACAGCCCCAGCATTTT
15	TRBV19	TRBJ2-1	NA	TRBD2	CASTPTPSGRVEQFF	TGTGCCAGTACCCCGACCCCTAGCGGGAGGGTTGAGCAGTTCTTC
14	TRBV15	TRBJ2-5	NA	TRBD1	CATSRDTGVETQYF	TGTGCCACCAGCAGAGATACAGGGGTAGAGACCCAGTACTTC
16	TRBV10-1	TRBJ1-3	NA	NA	CASSVSGKSGGNTIYF	TGCGCCAGCAGTGTTTCGGGAAAATCTGGAGGAAACACCATATATTTT
19	TRBV18	TRBJ2-2	few	TRBD1	CASSPPNSRTGMYTGELFF	TGTGCCAGCTCACCACCGAACTCCCGGACAGGGATGTATACCGGGGAGCTGTTTTTT
14	TRBV6-1	TRBJ2-3	NA	TRBD2	CASPGGGVTDTQYF	TGTGCCAGCCCGGGTGGGGGGGTCACAGATACGCAGTATTTT
15	TRBV5-6	TRBJ1-3	NA	NA	CASSLATGQGNTIYF	TGTGCCAGCAGCTTGGCCACGGGACAAGGAAACACCATATATTTT
15	TRBV27	TRBJ2-1	NA	TRBD2	CASSAGTSGYNEQFF	TGTGCCAGCAGCGCAGGGACTAGCGGTTACAATGAGCAGTTCTTC
17	TRBV10-3	TRBJ1-2	NA	TRBD1	CAISEFLQGRSNYGYTF	TGTGCCATCAGTGAGTTCCTACAGGGGCGATCTAACTATGGCTACACCTTC
14	TRBV28	TRBJ2-5	NA	TRBD1	CASRHTGDQETQYF	TGTGCCAGCAGGCATACAGGGGATCAAGAGACCCAGTACTTC
17	TRBV2	TRBJ2-7	NA	TRBD2	CASNPRSRGSSNYEQYF	TGTGCCAGCAACCCAAGGAGTCGCGGGAGTTCCAACTACGAGCAGTACTTC
15	TRBV4-1	TRBJ2-5	NA	TRBD2	CASSLPASGQETQYF	TGCGCCAGCAGCCTACCGGCTAGCGGACAAGAGACCCAGTACTTC
14	TRBV11-3	TRBJ2-1	NA	TRBD2	CASSFRGGWAEQFF	TGTGCCAGCAGCTTTCGGGGGGGCTGGGCTGAGCAGTTCTTC
15	TRBV10-3	TRBJ1-2	NA	NA	CAISEKPGSNYGYTF	TGTGCCATCAGTGAAAAACCAGGCTCTAACTATGGCTACACCTTC
14	TRBV7-2	TRBJ2-1	many	NA	CASSLLRLAYEQFF	TGTGCCAGCAGCTTATTAAGGCTAGCCTATGAGCAGTTCTTC
16	TRBV28	TRBJ2-2	NA	TRBD1	CASSLIQGADTGELFF	TGTGCCAGCAGTTTAATCCAGGGGGCCGACACCGGGGAGCTGTTTTTT
12	TRBV28	TRBJ2-7	once	NA	CASTYGVEEQYF	TGTGCCAGCACCTACGGGGTGGAGGAGCAGTACTTC
12	TRBV30	TRBJ1-4	NA	TRBD1	CAGQGAGEKLFF	TGTGCCGGGCAGGGGGCCGGGGAAAAACTGTTTTTT
11	TRBV6-5	TRBJ2-5	NA	NA	CASTRGETQYF	TGTGCCAGCACTCGGGGGGAGACCCAGTACTTC
15	TRBV7-8	TRBJ2-3	NA	NA	CASSPEPGSIDTQYF	TGTGCCAGCAGTCCCGAGCCCGGGAGCATAGATACGCAGTATTTT
13	TRBV10-3	TRBJ1-4	NA	NA	CAISESNGEKLFF	TGTGCCATCAGTGAGTCAAACGGGGAAAAACTGTTTTTT
14	TRBV18	TRBJ2-3	NA	NA	CASSPLSEQGSPYF	TGTGCCAGCTCACCACTTTCTGAGCAGGGGTCGCCGTATTTT
16	TRBV5-1	TRBJ2-3	once	NA	CASSLHRSKSTDTQYF	TGCGCCAGCAGCTTGCACAGGTCAAAATCGACAGATACGCAGTATTTT
14	TRBV28	TRBJ2-7	NA	TRBD2	CASSITSGPYEQYF	TGTGCCAGCAGTATTACTAGCGGTCCCTACGAGCAGTACTTC
17	TRBV30	TRBJ2-3	NA	TRBD1	CAWSDLRDRGLRDTQYF	TGTGCCTGGAGCGACCTCCGGGACAGGGGTCTCAGAGATACGCAGTATTTT
14	TRBV5-4	TRBJ2-5	NA	TRBD1	CASSSTGGQETQYF	TGTGCCAGCAGCTCGACAGGGGGCCAAGAGACCCAGTACTTC
11	TRBV7-6	TRBJ1-1	NA	NA	CASSSDMEKLF	TGTGCCAGCAGCTCCGACATGGAAAAGCTTTTT
14	TRBV10-3	TRBJ2-3	once	TRBD2	CAISATSGTDTQYF	TGTGCCATCAGCGCGACTAGCGGGACAGATACGCAGTATTTT
14	TRBV2	TRBJ1-1	NA	NA	CASRRSVMNTEAFF	TGTGCCAGTAGGAGGTCCGTGATGAACACTGAAGCTTTCTTT
20	TRBV4-1	TRBJ2-2	NA	TRBD1	CASSQRGATPGQGGTGELFF	TGCGCCAGCAGCCAGAGGGGAGCCACCCCGGGACAGGGGGGAACCGGGGAGCTGTTTTTT
15	TRBV6-5	TRBJ2-7	NA	TRBD1	CASSYSRGPRVEQYF	TGTGCCAGCAGTTACTCGAGGGGGCCCCGGGTGGAGCAGTACTTC
13	TRBV29-1	TRBJ2-3	NA	NA	CSVGESSTDTQYF	TGCAGCGTTGGGGAGTCTAGCACAGATACGCAGTATTTT
13	TRBV18	TRBJ1-1	once	NA	CASSLQANTEAFF	TGTGCCAGCTCACTACAGGCCAACACTGAAGCTTTCTTT
15	TRBV5-1	TRBJ2-1	few	TRBD1	CASSLEQGGYNEQFF	TGCGCCAGCAGCTTGGAACAGGGGGGCTACAATGAGCAGTTCTTC